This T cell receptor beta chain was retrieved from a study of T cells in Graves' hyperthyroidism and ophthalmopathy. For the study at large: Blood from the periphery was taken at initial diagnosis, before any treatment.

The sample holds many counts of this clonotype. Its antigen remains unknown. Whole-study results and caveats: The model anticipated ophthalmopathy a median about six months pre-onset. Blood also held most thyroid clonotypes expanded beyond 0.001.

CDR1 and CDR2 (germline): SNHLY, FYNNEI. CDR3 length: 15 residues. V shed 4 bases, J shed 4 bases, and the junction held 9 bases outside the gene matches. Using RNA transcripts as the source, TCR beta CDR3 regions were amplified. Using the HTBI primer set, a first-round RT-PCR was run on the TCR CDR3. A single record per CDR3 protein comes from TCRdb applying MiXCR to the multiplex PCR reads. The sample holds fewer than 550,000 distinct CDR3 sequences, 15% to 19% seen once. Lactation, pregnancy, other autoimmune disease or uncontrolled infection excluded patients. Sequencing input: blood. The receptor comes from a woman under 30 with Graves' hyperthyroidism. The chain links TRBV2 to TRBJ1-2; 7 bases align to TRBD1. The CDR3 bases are TGTGCCAGCAGTGCCGACGACAGGGAATTCTATGGCTACACCTTC. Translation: CASSADDREFYGYTF.